The 17 T cell receptor beta chains below come from one sample, sequenced in a study of shared clonotypes between healthy human individuals. Only in-frame clones appear in the TCRdb table, and some are missing; sequencing was by immunoSEQ multiplex PCR. The sample shows about 330,000 clones, around 74% of them seen only once. The source material was memory CD4+ T cells sorted from blood. Subset of the sample: CD45RA-negative fraction. The receptors come from a man aged 25-45 years in good health.

The chain joins TRBV20-1 to TRBJ1-1, with a tentative D call TRBD1 (5 bases). This CDR3 is 11 amino acids long. The V and J ends lost 6 bases and 10 bases respectively, with 15 bases between them. CDR1 is DFQATT, CDR2 SNEGSKA, per germline (reference sequence). The CDR3 nucleotides read TGCAGTGCCAGGAAGGACGGGGGAGCTTTCTTT. Residues: CSARKDGGAFF.

The chain employs TRBV11-2 and TRBJ2-7, with D hard to call. V dropped 4 bases and J dropped 6 bases, with 13 bases sitting between them. The CDR3 contains 13 residues. Germline V gives CDR1 SGHAT, CDR2 FQNNGV. The CDR3 protein is CASSSNRVREQYF. In DNA, the CDR3 is TGTGCCAGCAGCTCTAACAGAGTCCGCGAGCAGTACTTC.

The sample holds one count of this clone. The CDR3 loop reads CAWGTTAGVYF. CDR3 coding DNA: TGTGCCTGGGGGACGACGGCAGGGGTGTACTTC. The chain has TRBV30 and TRBJ2-7; possible D gene TRBD1, 6 bases. V gave up 5 bases and J gave up 12 bases, with 17 bases separating them. CDR3 length: 11 residues. The germline V gene encodes CDR1 GTSNPN and CDR2 SVGIG (reference sequence).

V usage is TRBV27 and J usage is TRBJ2-1, with TRBD1 as a possible D gene (6 bases). Between the trimmed V and J ends, which lost 7 bases and 0 bases, there was a span of 22 bases. The CDR3 runs to 18 residues. CDR1 is MNHEY, CDR2 SMNVEV, per germline (reference sequence). CDR3 sequence reads: CASKLWGRTPSSYNEQFF. Written as DNA, the CDR3 is TGTGCCAGCAAACTATGGGGGCGGACCCCTAGCTCCTACAATGAGCAGTTCTTC.

The rearrangement links TRBV5-1 to TRBJ1-1; a possible D gene is TRBD1 (5 bases). The CDR3 consists of 16 residues. V was pared by 3 bases and J by 0 bases, with 15 bases between. Germline CDR1 and CDR2: SGHRS and YFSETQ. The chain's CDR3 is CASSSVVGGMNTEAFF. The DNA for the CDR3 is TGCGCCAGCAGCTCGGTTGTTGGGGGGATGAACACTGAAGCTTTCTTT.

This clone has just a few counts. J is TRBJ2-5 and V is TRBV10-1; the match to TRBD2 covers 11 bases. Germline V gene data show CDR1 as WNHNN and CDR2 as SYGVQD (reference sequence). With 3 bases clipped from V and 1 base from J, the junction kept 7 bases outside the gene matches. The CDR3 runs to 17 residues. The DNA for the CDR3 is TGCGCCAGCAGTGATGGTATCGGACTAGCGGGCCAAGAGACCCAGTACTTC. Translation: CASSDGIGLAGQETQYF.

A word on this clone: Distinct nucleotide sequences in the sample also encode this CDR3. The chain has TRBV7-2 and TRBJ2-5, with D hard to call. CDR3 size: 13 residues. Germline values: CDR1 SGHTA, CDR2 FQGNSA. Deletions cut 1 base from V and 3 bases from J, with 6 bases between. CDR3 coding DNA: TGTGCCAGCAGCTTAGGCCAGAAAGAGACCCAGTACTTC. Translating gives CASSLGQKETQYF.

This clone was observed once. This chain links TRBV11-3 with TRBJ2-2; 7 positions match TRBD2. The CDR3 contains 13 residues. J gave up 5 bases and V 8 bases, and 5 bases lay outside the gene matches. Germline lookup yields CDR1 SGHNT and CDR2 YENEEA. CDR3 DNA: TGTGCCAGCGGACTAGTGGGGACCGGGGAGCTGTTTTTT. Protein product: CASGLVGTGELFF.

CDR3: CASSAFPPGENIQYF. CDR3 in DNA: TGTGCCAGCAGCGCGTTCCCCCCGGGAGAAAACATTCAGTACTTC. V usage is TRBV9 and J usage is TRBJ2-4, with TRBD2 as a possible D gene (6 bases). Germline V lookup: CDR1 SGDLS, CDR2 YYNGEE. The CDR3 totals 15 residues. V was pared by 3 bases and J by 5 bases, with 15 bases between.

V is TRBV30 and J is TRBJ2-7, with D unclear. Germline V lookup: CDR1 GTSNPN, CDR2 SVGIG (reference sequence). The CDR3 loop spans 12 amino acids. The V end was cut by 3 bases, the J end by 4 bases, with 10 bases between. CDR3 residues: CAWRHDGYEQYF. The CDR3 bases are TGTGCCTGGAGACACGACGGTTACGAGCAGTACTTC.

The chain is built from TRBV5-1 and TRBJ1-2, with a tentative D call TRBD1 (5 bases). Deletions cut 4 bases from V and 6 bases from J, with 16 bases between. CDR3 length: 14 amino acids. Germline CDR1 and CDR2: SGHRS and YFSETQ. The CDR3 DNA reads TGCGCCAGCAGCCCGGCTTACCAAGGGGATGGCTACACCTTC. Protein sequence: CASSPAYQGDGYTF. Full variable domain (missing parts from reference TRBV5-1 and TRBJ1-2): KAGVTQTPRYLIKTRGQQVTLSCSPISGHRSVSWYQQTPGQGLQFLFEYFSETQRNKGNFPGRFSGRQFSNSRSEMNVSTLELGDSALYLCASSPAYQGDGYTFGSGTRLTVV.

This clone was seen a handful of times. J is TRBJ2-7 and V is TRBV25-1; D gene uncertain. The V gene's germline CDR1 is MGHDK and CDR2 SYGVNS. The ends were cut back, 6 bases at V and 6 bases at J, with 12 bases in the middle. This CDR3 has 12 amino acids. CDR3 nucleotides: TGTGCCAGCAGCGAGGACCGGGCCGAGCAGTACTTC. Amino acids: CASSEDRAEQYF.

The rearrangement joins TRBV28 to TRBJ1-2, with unresolved D. With 6 bases removed from V and 3 bases from J, the gap between germline ends came to 14 bases. The CDR3 spans 14 residues. CDR1 is MDHEN and CDR2 is SYDVKM in the germline V gene. The chain's CDR3 is CASSPTSFYYGYTF. CDR3 sequence (DNA): TGTGCCAGCAGCCCCACCTCCTTTTACTATGGCTACACCTTC.

This CDR3 is CASSLRATTSENTGELFF. CDR3 bases: TGTGCCAGCAGCTTGCGGGCCACCACTAGCGAGAACACCGGGGAGCTGTTTTTT. The J gene is TRBJ2-2, the V gene TRBV7-2, with TRBD2 matching over 7 bases. Germline-derived CDR1 and CDR2 are SGHTA and FQGNSA. With 3 bases clipped from V and 1 base from J, the junction kept 11 bases outside the gene matches. There are 18 residues in the CDR3.

The gene calls are TRBV9 and TRBJ1-5; D is ambiguous. V was pared by 2 bases and J by 9 bases, with 12 bases between. Looked up from germline, CDR1 is SGDLS and CDR2 is YYNGEE. There are 13 residues in the CDR3. CDR3 DNA sequence: TGTGCCAGCAGCGTTATAGAAGGTGGGCCCCAGCATTTT. This codes for CASSVIEGGPQHF. Using reference TRBV9 and TRBJ1-5 for the parts outside the CDR3, the full variable domain is DSGVTQTPKHLITATGQRVTLRCSPRSGDLSVYWYQQSLDQGLQFLIQYYNGEERAKGNILERFSAQQFPDLHSELNLSSLELGDSALYFCASSVIEGGPQHFGDGTRLSIL.

V and J are TRBV30 and TRBJ2-1; TRBD1 is a possible D gene (5 bases). Between the trimmed V and J ends, which lost 8 bases and 0 bases, there was a span of 11 bases. The CDR3 contains 13 residues. Germline V gene data show CDR1 as GTSNPN and CDR2 as SVGIG (reference sequence). This CDR3 reads CAQGQSSYNEQFF. The CDR3 DNA reads as TGTGCCCAGGGCCAGAGCTCCTACAATGAGCAGTTCTTC.

The rearrangement uses TRBV6-6 and TRBJ2-7; 14 nucleotides match TRBD2. CDR1 MNHNY and CDR2 SVGAGI come from the germline V gene (reference sequence). After removal of 5 bases from V and 1 base from J, the junction contained 1 base not matched to a gene. CDR3 length equals 15 residues. The CDR3 DNA is TGTGCCAGCAGTGGGACTAGCGGGAGTTCCTACGAGCAGTACTTC. This codes for CASSGTSGSSYEQYF.